Sequencing of this T cell receptor (beta chain) was carried out in a study of identical twins. Each CDR3 protein gets one entry after TCRdb re-called the 5' RACE reads with MiXCR. This table has 400,000 to 550,000 distinct CDR3 sequences, more than 20% appearing once. This clonotype showed up just a few times. Separately, the same data were catalogued under a study of T cells expressing NK-cell markers.

Sample: CD4+ T cells sorted from blood. The TCR sequence derives from a woman between 18 and 29 years old in good health.

Here the CDR3 DNA reads TGTGCCAGCAGCCTCGGACACCCAGGATTTAGCACAGATACGCAGTATTTT. Translated, it gives CASSLGHPGFSTDTQYF. The chain links TRBV5-5 to TRBJ2-3; possibly TRBD1 for D (5 bases). V dropped 4 bases and J dropped 0 bases, with 18 bases sitting between them. Germline CDR1 SGHKS, CDR2 YYEKEE (reference sequence). The CDR3 totals 17 residues.